This paragraph covers one TCR beta chain sequence. Its target is unknown. The data stem from a study of CXCR3-negative and CXCR3-positive naive CD8 T cells. Per the germline V gene, CDR1 is SGHRS and CDR2 is YFSETQ. The CDR3 has 15 residues. By phenotype, naive CD8+ T cells were CD45RO-CCR7+CD27+CD95-. Study-wide results and limits: The naive subsets expressed comparable surface CD5, and the authors inferred TCR strength from TRB CDR3 properties. Hydrophobicity of TRB CDR3s was greater in CXCR3-positive naive cells than in CXCR3-negative naive cells.

The study made its TRB cDNA libraries by 5' RACE, adding UMI labels. Reprocessing the 5' RACE reads, TCRdb reports a single entry for every CDR3 protein and omits DNA. The ten most abundant clones cover 0.62% of a sample with tens of thousands of distinct CDR3 sequences. V and J are TRBV5-1 and TRBJ2-7; TCRdb names TRBD1, which stays unverified in the absence of DNA. Specimen: naive CXCR3+ CD8+ T cells from blood. Subset: CD45RO-CCR7+CD27+CD95- naive CD8+ T cells expressing CXCR3 (TNR3+). This TCR derives from a human donor in good health. Some clones in this sample may be carry-over from other donors' samples. CDR3 amino acids: CASSLEGTGSYEQYF.